These 6 T cell receptor beta chains were all obtained from the same sample, sequenced in a study of shared clonotypes between healthy human individuals. The repertoire was sequenced with immunoSEQ multiplex PCR; TCRdb's copy has only in-frame clones and lacks some. Of more than 2 million clones listed, around 96% are singletons. Positively selected for CCR7, the CD45RO-negative cells used as naive CD8 cells excluded terminally differentiated effector memory CD45RA+ cells. The sample consisted of naive CD8+ T cells sorted from blood. Receptors originate from a man between 18 and 35 years old in good health.

The rearrangement joins TRBV15 to TRBJ2-5; D is uncertain. The V end lost 4 bases, the J end lost 4 bases, and 16 bases lay between the germline ends. Germline CDR1 and CDR2: LNHNV and YYDKDF (reference sequence). The CDR3 runs to 15 residues. CDR3 sequence: CATSNTGPGRETQYF. CDR3 nucleotides: TGTGCCACCAGCAATACGGGCCCTGGGCGAGAGACCCAGTACTTC.

The chain uses TRBV7-9 and TRBJ2-3, with 9 bases fitting TRBD1. The CDR3 consists of 14 residues. Trimming removed 5 bases from V and 3 bases from J; junction bases left unmatched: 3. Germline V gives CDR1 SEHNR, CDR2 FQNEAQ (reference sequence). For the CDR3, the DNA is TGTGCCAGCAGCATTGGACAGGGGACAGATACGCAGTATTTT. Its translation is CASSIGQGTDTQYF.

The chain recombines TRBV2 with TRBJ2-7, with a possible D match to TRBD2 (5 bases). Per the germline V gene, CDR1 is SNHLY and CDR2 is FYNNEI. V was pared by 7 bases and J by 3 bases, with 10 bases between. The CDR3 is made up of 12 amino acids. The CDR3 DNA follows: TGTGCCAGCACCGGGGTCGTCTACGAGCAGTACTTC. The encoded protein is CASTGVVYEQYF.

The chain has TRBV28 and TRBJ2-1; TRBD2 matches 8 bases. Per germline, CDR1 MDHEN and CDR2 SYDVKM. Trimming cost V 6 bases and J 7 bases; bases outside gene matches: 11. CDR3 length equals 15 residues. CDR3 sequence reads: CASSPSRGAFNEQFF. In nucleotides, the CDR3 is TGTGCCAGCAGCCCTTCGCGGGGGGCGTTTAATGAGCAGTTCTTC.

This clone was seen only once. The chain joins TRBV4-3 to TRBJ2-7; 15 bases agree with TRBD2. CDR1 and CDR2 (germline): LGHNA, YSLEER. CDR3 length equals 17 residues. With 3 bases clipped from V and 5 bases from J, the junction kept 8 bases outside the gene matches. The CDR3: CASSHTGLAGGYDEQYF. DNA of the CDR3: TGCGCCAGCAGCCACACGGGACTAGCGGGAGGATACGACGAGCAGTACTTC.

The CDR3 region has the DNA TGTGCCAGCAGCCCTAGGGCGGGAGGGGGGAATGAGCAGTTCTTC. Its protein is CASSPRAGGGNEQFF. This chain connects TRBV7-9 to TRBJ2-1, with 9 bases identical to TRBD2. The CDR3 has 15 amino acids. V gave up 5 bases and J gave up 7 bases; unmatched junction bases: 9. Germline V gene data show CDR1 as SEHNR and CDR2 as FQNEAQ (reference sequence).